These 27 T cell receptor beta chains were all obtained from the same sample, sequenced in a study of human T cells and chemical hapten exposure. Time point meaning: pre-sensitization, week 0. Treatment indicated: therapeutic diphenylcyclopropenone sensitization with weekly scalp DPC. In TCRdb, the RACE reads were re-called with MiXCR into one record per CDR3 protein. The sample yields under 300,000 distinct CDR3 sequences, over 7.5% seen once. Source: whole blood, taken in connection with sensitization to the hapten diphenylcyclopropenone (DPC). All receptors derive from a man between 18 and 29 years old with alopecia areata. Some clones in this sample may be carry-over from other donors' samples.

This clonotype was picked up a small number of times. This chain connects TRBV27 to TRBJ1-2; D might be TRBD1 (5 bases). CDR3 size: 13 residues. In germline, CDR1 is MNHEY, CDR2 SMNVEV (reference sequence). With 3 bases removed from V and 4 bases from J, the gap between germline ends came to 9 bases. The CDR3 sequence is CASSFTGSYGYTF. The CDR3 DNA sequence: TGTGCCAGCAGTTTTACAGGCTCCTATGGCTACACCTTC.

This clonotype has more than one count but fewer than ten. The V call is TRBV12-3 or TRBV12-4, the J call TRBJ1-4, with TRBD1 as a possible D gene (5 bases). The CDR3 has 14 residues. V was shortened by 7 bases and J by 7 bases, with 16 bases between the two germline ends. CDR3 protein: CASKSGPRSEKLFF. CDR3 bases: TGTGCCAGCAAATCGGGACCCCGCTCTGAAAAACTGTTTTTT.

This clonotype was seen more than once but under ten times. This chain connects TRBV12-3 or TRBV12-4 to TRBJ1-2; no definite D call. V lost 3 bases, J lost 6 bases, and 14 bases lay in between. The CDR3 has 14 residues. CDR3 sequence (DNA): TGTGCCAGCAGTTTCTACCATAATTCGGATGGCTACACCTTC. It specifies CASSFYHNSDGYTF.

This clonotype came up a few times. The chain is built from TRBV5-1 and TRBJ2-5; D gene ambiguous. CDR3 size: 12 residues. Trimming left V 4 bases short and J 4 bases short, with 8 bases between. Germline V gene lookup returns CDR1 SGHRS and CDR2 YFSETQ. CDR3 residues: CASSPTGETQYF. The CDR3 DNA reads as TGCGCCAGCAGCCCGACTGGAGAGACCCAGTACTTC.

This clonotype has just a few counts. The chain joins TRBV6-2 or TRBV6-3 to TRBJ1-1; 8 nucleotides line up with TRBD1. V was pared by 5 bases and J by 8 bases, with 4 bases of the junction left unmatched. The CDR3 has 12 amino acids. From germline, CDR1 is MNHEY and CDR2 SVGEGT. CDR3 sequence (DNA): TGTGCCAGCAGTCCACAGGGGGTCGAAGCTTTCTTT. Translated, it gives CASSPQGVEAFF.

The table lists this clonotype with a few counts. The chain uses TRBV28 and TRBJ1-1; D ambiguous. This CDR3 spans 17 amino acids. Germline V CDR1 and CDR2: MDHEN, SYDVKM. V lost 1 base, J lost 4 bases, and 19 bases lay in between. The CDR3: CASSLFPGDRFGTEAFF. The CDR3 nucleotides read TGTGCCAGCAGTTTATTCCCCGGTGATAGGTTTGGCACTGAAGCTTTCTTT.

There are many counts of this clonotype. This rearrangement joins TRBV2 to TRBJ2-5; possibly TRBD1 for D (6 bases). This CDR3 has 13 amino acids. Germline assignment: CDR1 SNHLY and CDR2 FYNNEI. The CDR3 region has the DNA TGTGCATTAAGAAGGGGGACCCGAGAGACCCAGTACTTC. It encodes CALRRGTRETQYF.

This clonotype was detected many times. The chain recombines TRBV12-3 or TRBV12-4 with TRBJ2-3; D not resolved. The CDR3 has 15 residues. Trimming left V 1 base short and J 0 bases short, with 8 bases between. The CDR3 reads CASSLVTASTDTQYF. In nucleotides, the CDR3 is TGTGCCAGCAGTTTAGTTACAGCCAGCACAGATACGCAGTATTTT.

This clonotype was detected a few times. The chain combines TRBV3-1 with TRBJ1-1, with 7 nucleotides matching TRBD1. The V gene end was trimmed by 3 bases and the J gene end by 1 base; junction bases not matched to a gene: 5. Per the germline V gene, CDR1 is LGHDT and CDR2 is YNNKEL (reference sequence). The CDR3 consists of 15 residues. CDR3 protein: CASSQARGWNTEAFF. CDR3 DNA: TGTGCCAGCAGCCAGGCCAGGGGGTGGAACACTGAAGCTTTCTTT.

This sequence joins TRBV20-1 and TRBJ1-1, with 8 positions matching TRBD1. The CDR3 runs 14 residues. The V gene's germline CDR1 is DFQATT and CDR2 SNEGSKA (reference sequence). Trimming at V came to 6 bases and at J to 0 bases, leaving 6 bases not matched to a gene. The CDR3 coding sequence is TGCAGTGCGAACAGGGGGAGTATGAACACTGAAGCTTTCTTT. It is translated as CSANRGSMNTEAFF.

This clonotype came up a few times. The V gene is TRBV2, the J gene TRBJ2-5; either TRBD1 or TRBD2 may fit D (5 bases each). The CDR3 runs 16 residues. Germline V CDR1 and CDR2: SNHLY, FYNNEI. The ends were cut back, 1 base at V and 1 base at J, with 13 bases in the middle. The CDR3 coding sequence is TGTGCCAGCAGTGAAGGCGCACCTGGGACCCAAGAGACCCAGTACTTC. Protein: CASSEGAPGTQETQYF.

CDR3 nucleotides: TGTGCCAGCATTACAGGGCAGGGCAGTACCGGGGAGCTGTTTTTT. Encoded protein: CASITGQGSTGELFF. This rearrangement joins TRBV2 to TRBJ2-2; TRBD1 might be the D (6 bases). Germline V CDR1 and CDR2: SNHLY, FYNNEI. This CDR3 has 15 amino acids. V was shortened by 7 bases and J by 5 bases, with 17 bases between the two germline ends.

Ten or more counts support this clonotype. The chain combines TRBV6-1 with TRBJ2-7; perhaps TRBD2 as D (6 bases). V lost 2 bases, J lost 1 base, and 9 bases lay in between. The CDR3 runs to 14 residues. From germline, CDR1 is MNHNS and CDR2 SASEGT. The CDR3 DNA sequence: TGTGCCAGCAGTGAAATCGGGGGTTCCTACGAGCAGTACGTC. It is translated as CASSEIGGSYEQYV.

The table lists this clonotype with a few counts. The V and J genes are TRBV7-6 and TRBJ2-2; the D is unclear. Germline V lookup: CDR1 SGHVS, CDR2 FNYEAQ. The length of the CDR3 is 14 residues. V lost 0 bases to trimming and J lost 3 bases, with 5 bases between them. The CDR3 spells CASSLAYYTGELFF. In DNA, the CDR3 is TGTGCCAGCAGCTTAGCCTATTACACCGGGGAGCTGTTTTTT.

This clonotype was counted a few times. CDR3 sequence: CSASVYRGRQATNEKLFF. CDR3 DNA: TGCAGTGCTAGCGTATACAGGGGGCGTCAGGCAACTAATGAAAAACTGTTTTTT. The chain links TRBV20-1 to TRBJ1-4, with TRBD1 identical over 9 bases. Germline V lookup: CDR1 DFQATT, CDR2 SNEGSKA (reference sequence). This CDR3 is built from 18 residues. The V and J ends lost 3 bases and 0 bases, in that order; junction bases with no gene match: 11.

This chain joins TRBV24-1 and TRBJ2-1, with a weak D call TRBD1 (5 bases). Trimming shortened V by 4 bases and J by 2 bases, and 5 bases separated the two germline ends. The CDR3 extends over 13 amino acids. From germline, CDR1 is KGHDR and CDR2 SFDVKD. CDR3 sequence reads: CATSEGPYNEQFF. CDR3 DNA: TGTGCCACCAGTGAGGGGCCCTACAATGAGCAGTTCTTC.

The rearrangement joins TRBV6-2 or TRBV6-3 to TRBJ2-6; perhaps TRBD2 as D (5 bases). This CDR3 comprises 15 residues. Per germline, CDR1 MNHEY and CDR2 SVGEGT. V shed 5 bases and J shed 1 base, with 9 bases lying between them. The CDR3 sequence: CASSARTSGANVLTF. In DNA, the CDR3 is TGTGCCAGCAGTGCCCGGACTTCTGGGGCCAACGTCCTGACTTTC.

CDR3 region: CASLPPLQPEAFF. In DNA form, the CDR3 reads TGTGCCAGCCTGCCGCCGTTACAGCCTGAAGCTTTCTTT. This sequence joins TRBV11-2 and TRBJ1-1, with unresolved D. This CDR3 comprises 13 residues. V gave up 8 bases and J gave up 6 bases, with 16 bases separating them. Germline lookup yields CDR1 SGHAT and CDR2 FQNNGV.

Here the CDR3 DNA reads TGCAGTGCTAGTTTGGGACCCTACGAGCAGTACTTC. Translation gives CSASLGPYEQYF. The gene calls are TRBV20-1 and TRBJ2-7; D possibly uses TRBD1 or TRBD2 (5 bases each). Germline lookup yields CDR1 DFQATT and CDR2 SNEGSKA (reference sequence). V lost 3 bases, J lost 2 bases, and 8 bases lay in between. The CDR3 consists of 12 residues.

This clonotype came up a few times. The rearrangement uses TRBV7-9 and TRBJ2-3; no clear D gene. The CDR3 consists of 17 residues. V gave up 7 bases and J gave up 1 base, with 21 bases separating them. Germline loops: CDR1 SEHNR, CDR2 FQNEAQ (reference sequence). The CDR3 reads CASIDRVVSHRTDTQYF. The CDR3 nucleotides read TGTGCCAGCATCGACCGGGTTGTCAGTCACCGCACAGATACGCAGTATTTT.

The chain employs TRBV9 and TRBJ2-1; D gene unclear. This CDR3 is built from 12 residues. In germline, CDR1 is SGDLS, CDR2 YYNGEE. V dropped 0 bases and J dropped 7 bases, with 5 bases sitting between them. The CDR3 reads CASSVDGNEQFF. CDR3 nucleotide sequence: TGTGCCAGCAGCGTAGATGGGAATGAGCAGTTCTTC. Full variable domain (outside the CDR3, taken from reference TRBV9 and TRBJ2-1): DSGVTQTPKHLITATGQRVTLRCSPRSGDLSVYWYQQSLDQGLQFLIQYYNGEERAKGNILERFSAQQFPDLHSELNLSSLELGDSALYFCASSVDGNEQFFGPGTRLTVL.

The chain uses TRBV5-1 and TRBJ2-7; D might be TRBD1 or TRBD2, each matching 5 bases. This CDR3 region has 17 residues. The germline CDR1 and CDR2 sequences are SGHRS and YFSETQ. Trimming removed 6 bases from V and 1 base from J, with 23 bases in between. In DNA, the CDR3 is TGCGCCAGCAAAACCGGGACCAGCGAGCCCGAATCCTACGAGCAGTACTTC. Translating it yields CASKTGTSEPESYEQYF.

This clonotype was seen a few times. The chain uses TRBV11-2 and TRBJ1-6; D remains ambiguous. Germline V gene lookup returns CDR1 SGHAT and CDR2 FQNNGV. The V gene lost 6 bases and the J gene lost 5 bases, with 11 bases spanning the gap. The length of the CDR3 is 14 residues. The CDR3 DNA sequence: TGTGCCAGCAGTTCCGGGCCCGATAATTCACCCCTCCACTTT. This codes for CASSSGPDNSPLHF.

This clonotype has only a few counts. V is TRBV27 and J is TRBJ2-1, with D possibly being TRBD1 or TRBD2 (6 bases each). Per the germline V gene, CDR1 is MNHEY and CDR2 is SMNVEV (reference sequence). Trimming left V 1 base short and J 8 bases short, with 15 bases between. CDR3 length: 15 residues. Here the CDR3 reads CASSLLGGPSDEQFF. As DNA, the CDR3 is TGTGCCAGCAGTTTATTAGGGGGGCCTAGCGATGAGCAGTTCTTC.

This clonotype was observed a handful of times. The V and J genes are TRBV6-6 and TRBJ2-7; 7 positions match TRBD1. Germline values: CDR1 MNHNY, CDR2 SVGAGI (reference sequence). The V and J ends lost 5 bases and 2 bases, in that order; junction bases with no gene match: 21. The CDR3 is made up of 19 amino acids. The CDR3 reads CASSPHPLDRDQRAYEQYV. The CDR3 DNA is TGTGCCAGCAGTCCACACCCCCTAGACAGGGACCAAAGGGCCTACGAGCAGTACGTC.

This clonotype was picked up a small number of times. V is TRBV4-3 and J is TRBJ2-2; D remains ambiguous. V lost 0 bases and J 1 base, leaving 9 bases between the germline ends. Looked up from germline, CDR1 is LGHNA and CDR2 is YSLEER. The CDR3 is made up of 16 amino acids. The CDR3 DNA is TGCGCCAGCAGCCAAGATAGGGTGGAGAACACCGGGGAGCTGTTTTTT. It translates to CASSQDRVENTGELFF.

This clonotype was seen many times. The CDR3 coding sequence is TGTGCCAGCAGCCTCGGACAAGGCACTGAAGCTTTCTTT. It encodes CASSLGQGTEAFF. This sequence joins TRBV7-3 and TRBJ1-1, with D possibly matching TRBD1 (5 bases). Germline V gene sequence: CDR1 SGHTA, CDR2 FQGTGA. The CDR3 has 13 residues. V lost 5 bases, J lost 4 bases, and 11 bases lay in between.